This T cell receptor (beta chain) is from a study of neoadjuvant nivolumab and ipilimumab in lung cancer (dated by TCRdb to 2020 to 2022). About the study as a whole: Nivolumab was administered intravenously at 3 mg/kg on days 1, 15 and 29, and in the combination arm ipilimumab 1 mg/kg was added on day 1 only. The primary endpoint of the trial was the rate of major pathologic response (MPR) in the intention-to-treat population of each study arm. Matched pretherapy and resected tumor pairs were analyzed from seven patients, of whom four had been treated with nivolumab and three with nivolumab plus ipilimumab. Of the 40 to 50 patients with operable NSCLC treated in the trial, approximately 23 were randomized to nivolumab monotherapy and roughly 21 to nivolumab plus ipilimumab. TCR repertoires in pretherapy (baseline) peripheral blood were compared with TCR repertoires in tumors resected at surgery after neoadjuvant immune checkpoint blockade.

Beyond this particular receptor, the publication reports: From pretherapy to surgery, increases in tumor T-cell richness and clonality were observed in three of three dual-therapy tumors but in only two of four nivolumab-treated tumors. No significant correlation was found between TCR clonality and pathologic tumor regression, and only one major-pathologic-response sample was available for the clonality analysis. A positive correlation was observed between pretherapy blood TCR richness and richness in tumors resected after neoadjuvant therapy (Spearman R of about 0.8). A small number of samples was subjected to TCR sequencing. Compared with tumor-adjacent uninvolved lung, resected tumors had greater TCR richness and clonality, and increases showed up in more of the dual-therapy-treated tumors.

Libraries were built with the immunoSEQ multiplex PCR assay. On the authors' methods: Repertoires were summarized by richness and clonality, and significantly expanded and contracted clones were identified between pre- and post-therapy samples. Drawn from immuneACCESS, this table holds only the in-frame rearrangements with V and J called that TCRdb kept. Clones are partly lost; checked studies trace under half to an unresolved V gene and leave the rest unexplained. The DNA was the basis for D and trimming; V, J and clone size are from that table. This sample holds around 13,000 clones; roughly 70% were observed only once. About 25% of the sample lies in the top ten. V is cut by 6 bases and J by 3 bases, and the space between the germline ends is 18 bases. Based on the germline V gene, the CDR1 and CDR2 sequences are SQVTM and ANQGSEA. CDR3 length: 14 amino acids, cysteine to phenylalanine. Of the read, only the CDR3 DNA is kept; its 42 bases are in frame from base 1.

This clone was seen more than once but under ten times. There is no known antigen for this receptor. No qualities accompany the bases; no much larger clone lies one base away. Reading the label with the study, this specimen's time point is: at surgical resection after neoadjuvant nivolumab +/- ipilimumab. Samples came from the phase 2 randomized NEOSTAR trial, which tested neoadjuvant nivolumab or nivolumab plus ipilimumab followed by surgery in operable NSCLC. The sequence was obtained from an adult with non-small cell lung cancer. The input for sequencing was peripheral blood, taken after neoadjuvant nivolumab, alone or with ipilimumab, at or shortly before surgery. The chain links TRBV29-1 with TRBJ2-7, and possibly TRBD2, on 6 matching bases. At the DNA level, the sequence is TGCAGCGTCGACTCGGCTGGGGGGATCTACGAGCAGTACTTC. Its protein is CSVDSAGGIYEQYF.